This TCR beta chain was documented in a study of cytomegalovirus exposure and HLA in healthy donors. Both 60 Vbeta primers and 13 Jbeta primers went into the PCR. In the original analysis: In a later analysis, 8.5 million to 14 million of about 80 million unique beta chains occurred in at least two donors. TCRdb keeps only in-frame clones here, not all; method: immunoSEQ multiplex PCR. That table furnishes V, J and clone size, whereas the DNA furnished D and trimming. The sample yields about 120,000 clones, nearly 80% seen once. With V trimmed by 5 bases and J by 0 bases, 6 bases remained unmatched. Germline V CDR1 and CDR2: SGHAT, FQNNGV. The CDR3 totals 15 residues. On this clone itself: Its cognate antigen is unknown.

Findings and caveats of the study: TRBV6-2, TRBV6-3 and some other V segments were excluded as indistinguishable.

The TCR was taken from a woman in her twenties or thirties in good health and CMV-seropositive. The sequencing sample was made of PBMCs. This chain joins TRBV11-2 and TRBJ2-7; 8 bases map to TRBD2. The CDR3 coding sequence is TGTGCCAGCAGCCCCGGCGGGGGGCCCTCCTACGAGCAGTACTTC. This encodes CASSPGGGPSYEQYF.